This TCR beta chain was recovered during a study of shared clonotypes between healthy human individuals (dated by TCRdb to the early 2020s). Looking at the study overall: A few men and a couple of women, aged 18 to 49 years, made up the cohort. Per donor, leukapheresis produced somewhere between about 0.9 and 10 billion PBMCs. To increase sequencing depth and limit assay-specific biases, TCR repertoire library preparation and sequencing were carried out by different laboratories using diverse techniques. Blood TCR repertoires of five healthy adults were deeply sequenced to estimate repertoire size and the extent of clonotype sharing between individuals. For each donor, three plates each were used for CD4 naive and CD4 memory, two plates were used for CD8 naive, and one plate was used for CD8 memory.

TCR CDR3 regions were amplified from genomic DNA by multiplex PCR using the deep immunoSEQ assay. Genomic DNA extracted from each cell subset was distributed evenly over all wells of several immunoSEQ 96-well plates, and each plate served as one replicate. Each replicate PCR for sorted subsets received about 200 ng genomic DNA, equal to tens of thousands of T cell genomes. Purified libraries were measured with a Qubit 3.0 fluorometer, size-checked on a Bioanalyzer 2100, and measured again with the KAPA Library Quantification kit. Every immunoSEQ 96-well plate was sequenced on a separate single-read 150-cycle Illumina NextSeq 550 flow cell. Under the source paper's analysis protocol: Because the immunoSEQ output included only junctional sequences and no quality scores, the filtering could not be the same as the filtering used for full-length reads. Sequences were annotated with PyIR, a Python wrapper for IgBLAST v1.9, using IMGT germline references to assign V/J genes and CDR3. Reads with weak V/J assignments (E-value above 1e-6), missing CDR3, stop codons, out-of-frame junctions, or ambiguous translated residues were removed. V3J clonotypes were defined as sequences sharing an identical inferred V gene, J gene, and CDR3 amino acid sequence. Percentage overlap between repertoires was calculated by dividing the number of shared unique clonotypes by the size of the smaller repertoire. Repertoire richness was assessed with RTK rarefaction, the Chao1 estimator, and Recon v2.1 estimates of unobserved clonotypes. For all TCRbeta clonotypes obtained by the gDNA method from a few donors, generation probabilities were computed with OLGA. Not all clones reach the TCRdb copy of this immuneACCESS table, which keeps in-frame sequences only. Checked studies attribute under half of the gap to unresolved V genes and leave the rest unexplained. That table supplies the V and J calls and clone size; D and trimming were determined from the DNA. In all, the sample holds roughly 640,000 clones, and about 97% of those were seen once. The ten largest make up about 0.057% of the sample.

Notes on this clone: Its antigen specificity is not known. No base quality information exists; no much larger clone differs at one position.

Healthy HIV-negative adults with no recently reported acute infections or vaccinations were included as donors. Only Caucasian adults living in Nashville, Tennessee, USA were represented among the donors. CD4+ T cells were enriched through magnetic negative selection, after which naive cells were positively selected on CD45RA and the remaining negative fraction served as the memory subset. Blood was collected by leukapheresis, and PBMCs were isolated by Ficoll-Histopaque density gradient centrifugation and then cryopreserved in liquid nitrogen vapor phase. Analytical flow cytometry was used to check the purity and quantity of each magnetically sorted T cell population. Genomic DNA was isolated from every sorted fraction and measured by UV absorbance on a Nanodrop 2000c. On the study overall, not on this receptor specifically: Only blood was sampled, and tissue TCR repertoires likely differ from those in blood. Rarefaction of sorted-subset datasets indicated incomplete sequencing despite the large sequencing depth. Higher generation probabilities were observed for clonotypes shared by all four sorted-subset donors than for non-shared clonotypes. Based on pairwise subsampling, the degree of clonotype sharing among donors was expected to be affected by sequencing depth. Naive subsets generally had larger estimated clonotype richness than memory subsets did. Across a handful of donors, roughly 5.4% of naive CD4, approximately 4% of naive CD8, about 2.3% of memory CD4, and 0.4% of memory CD8 clonotypes were shared. The genetic and exposure-history diversity represented was limited by the small number of donors.

Sequencing was carried out using naive CD4+ T cells sorted from blood. The intended sense of this specimen's cell subset or site label: CD45RA+ positively selected. This receptor was identified in a woman aged 25 to 45 in good health.

CDR3 sequence: CASSPDLGRNTIYF. The bases read TGCGCCAGCAGCCCGGATTTAGGCCGAAACACCATATATTTT. The chain couples TRBV5-1 to TRBJ1-3; confidence is insufficient to name the D gene. Per the germline V gene, SGHRS is the CDR1 and YFSETQ is the CDR2. From the cysteine up to the phenylalanine, the CDR3 has a length of 14 residues. CDR3 DNA only is kept here, 42 bases in frame from base 1. The V end loses 4 bases and the J end loses 5 bases, and a stretch of 13 bases separates them.